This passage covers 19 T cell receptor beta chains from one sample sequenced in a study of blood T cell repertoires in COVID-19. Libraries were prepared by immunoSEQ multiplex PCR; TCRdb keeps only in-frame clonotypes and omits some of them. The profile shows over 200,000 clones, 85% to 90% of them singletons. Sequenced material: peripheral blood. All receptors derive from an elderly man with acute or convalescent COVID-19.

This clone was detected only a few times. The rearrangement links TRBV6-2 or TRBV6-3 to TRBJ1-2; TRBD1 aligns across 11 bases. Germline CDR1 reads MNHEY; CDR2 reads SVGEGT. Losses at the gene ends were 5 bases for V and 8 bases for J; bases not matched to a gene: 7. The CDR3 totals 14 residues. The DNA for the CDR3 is TGTGCCAGCAGTCCCGGACAGGGGGCGCGAGGCTACACCTTC. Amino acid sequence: CASSPGQGARGYTF.

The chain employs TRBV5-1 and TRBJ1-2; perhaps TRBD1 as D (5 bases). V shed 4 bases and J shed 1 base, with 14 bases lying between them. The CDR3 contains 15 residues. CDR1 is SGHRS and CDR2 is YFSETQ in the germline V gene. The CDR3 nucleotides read TGCGCCAGCAGCAATAACCAGGGACTTAACTATGGCTACACCTTC. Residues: CASSNNQGLNYGYTF.

DNA of the CDR3: TGCAGCGTTGAGTTCGCCGGGGAGCTGTTTTTT. It is translated as CSVEFAGELFF. V and J are TRBV29-1 and TRBJ2-2; D remains ambiguous. CDR3 length: 11 residues. The V and J ends lost 3 bases and 6 bases respectively, with 5 bases between them. Looked up from germline, CDR1 is SQVTM and CDR2 is ANQGSEA.

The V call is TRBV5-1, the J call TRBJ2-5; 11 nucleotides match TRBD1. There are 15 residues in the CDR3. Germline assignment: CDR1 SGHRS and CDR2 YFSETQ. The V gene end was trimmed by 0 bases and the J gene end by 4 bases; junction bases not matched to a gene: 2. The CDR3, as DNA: TGCGCCAGCAGCTTGGAGGGACAGGGGGGAGAGACCCAGTACTTC. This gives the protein CASSLEGQGGETQYF. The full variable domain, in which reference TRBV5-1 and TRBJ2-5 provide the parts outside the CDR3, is KAGVTQTPRYLIKTRGQQVTLSCSPISGHRSVSWYQQTPGQGLQFLFEYFSETQRNKGNFPGRFSGRQFSNSRSEMNVSTLELGDSALYLCASSLEGQGGETQYFGPGTRLLVL.

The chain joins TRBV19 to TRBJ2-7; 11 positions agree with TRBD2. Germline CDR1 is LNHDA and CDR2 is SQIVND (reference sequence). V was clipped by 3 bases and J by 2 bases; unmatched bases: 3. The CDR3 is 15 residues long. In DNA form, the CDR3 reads TGTGCCAGTAGTATTGCTAGCGGGAGGACCTACGAGCAGTACTTC. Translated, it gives CASSIASGRTYEQYF.

The CDR3 nucleotides read TGTGCCTGGAGCCCCGGGCAGGGCAGGGAGCAGTACTTC. This codes for CAWSPGQGREQYF. The J gene is TRBJ2-7, the V gene TRBV30; D may be TRBD1 (5 bases). CDR1 GTSNPN and CDR2 SVGIG come from the germline V gene (reference sequence). The CDR3 spans 13 residues. V lost 3 bases, J lost 7 bases, and 16 bases lay in between.

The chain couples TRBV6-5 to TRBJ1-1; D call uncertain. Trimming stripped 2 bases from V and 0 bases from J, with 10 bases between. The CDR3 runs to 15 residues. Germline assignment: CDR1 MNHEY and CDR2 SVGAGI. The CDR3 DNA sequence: TGTGCCAGCAGTTACGCCCAGGTGGTGAACACTGAAGCTTTCTTT. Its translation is CASSYAQVVNTEAFF.

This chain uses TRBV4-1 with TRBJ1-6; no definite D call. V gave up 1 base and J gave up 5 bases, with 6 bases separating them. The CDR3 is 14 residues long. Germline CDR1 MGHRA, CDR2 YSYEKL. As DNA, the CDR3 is TGCGCCAGCAGCCAAGTCCCCAATAATTCACCCCTCCACTTT. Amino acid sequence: CASSQVPNNSPLHF.

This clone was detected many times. The CDR3 here is CASSAQGGNQPQHF. In DNA, the CDR3 is TGTGCCAGCAGCGCACAGGGGGGCAATCAGCCCCAGCATTTT. The chain uses TRBV27 and TRBJ1-5; 8 nucleotides match TRBD1. The CDR3 is made up of 14 amino acids. Losses at the gene ends were 6 bases for V and 2 bases for J; bases not matched to a gene: 3. Per the germline V gene, CDR1 is MNHEY and CDR2 is SMNVEV (reference sequence).

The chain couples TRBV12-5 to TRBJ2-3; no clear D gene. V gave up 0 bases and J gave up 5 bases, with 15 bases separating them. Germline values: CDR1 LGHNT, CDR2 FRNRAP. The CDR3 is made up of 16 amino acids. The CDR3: CASGLVRWRQLDTQYF. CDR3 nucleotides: TGTGCTAGTGGTTTGGTACGCTGGCGGCAACTAGATACGCAGTATTTT.

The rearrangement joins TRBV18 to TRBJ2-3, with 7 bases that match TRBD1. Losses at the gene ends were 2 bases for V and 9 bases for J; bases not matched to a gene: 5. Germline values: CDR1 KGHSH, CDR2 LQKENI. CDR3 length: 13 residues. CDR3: CASSPGQAHTQYF. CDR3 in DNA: TGTGCCAGCTCACCAGGACAGGCCCACACGCAGTATTTT.

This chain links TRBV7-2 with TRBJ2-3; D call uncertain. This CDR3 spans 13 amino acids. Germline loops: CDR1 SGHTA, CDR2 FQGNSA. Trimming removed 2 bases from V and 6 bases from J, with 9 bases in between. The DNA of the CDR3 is TGTGCCAGCAGCTTAAACTCTGTCGATACGCAGTATTTT. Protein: CASSLNSVDTQYF. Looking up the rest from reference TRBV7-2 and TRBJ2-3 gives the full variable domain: GAGVSQSPSNKVTEKGKDVELRCDPISGHTALYWYRQSLGQGLEFLIYFQGNSAPDKSGLPSDRFSAERTGGSVSTLTIQRTQQEDSAVYLCASSLNSVDTQYFGPGTRLTVL.

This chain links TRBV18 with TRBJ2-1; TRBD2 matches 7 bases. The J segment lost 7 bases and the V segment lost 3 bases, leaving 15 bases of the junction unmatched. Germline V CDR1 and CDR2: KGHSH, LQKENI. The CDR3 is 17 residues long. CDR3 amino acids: CASSPSPLAGRSNEQFF. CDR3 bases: TGTGCCAGCTCACCCTCCCCTTTAGCGGGTAGATCTAATGAGCAGTTCTTC.

The DNA for the CDR3 is TGTGCCAGCGCCGGTCCCAATCCTTTAGGGGCCTCTGGGGCCAACGTCCTGACTTTC. It yields the protein CASAGPNPLGASGANVLTF. This sequence joins TRBV18 and TRBJ2-6; D possibly corresponds to TRBD1 (5 bases). Deletions cut 8 bases from V and 0 bases from J, with 23 bases between. Germline V gene lookup returns CDR1 KGHSH and CDR2 LQKENI. This CDR3 contains 19 residues.

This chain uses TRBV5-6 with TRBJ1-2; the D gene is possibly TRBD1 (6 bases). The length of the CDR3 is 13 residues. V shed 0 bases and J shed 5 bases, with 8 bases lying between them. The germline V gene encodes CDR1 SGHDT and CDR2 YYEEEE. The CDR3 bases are TGTGCCAGCAGCTTGGAGCAGGGGTATGGCTACACCTTC. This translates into CASSLEQGYGYTF.

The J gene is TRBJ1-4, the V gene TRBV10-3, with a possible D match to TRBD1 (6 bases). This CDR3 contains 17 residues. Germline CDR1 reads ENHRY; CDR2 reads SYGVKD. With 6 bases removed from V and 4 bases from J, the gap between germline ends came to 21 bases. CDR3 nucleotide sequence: TGTGCCATCAGGCCGGGACACCCTCCGAAGGGTAATGAAAAACTGTTTTTT. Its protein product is CAIRPGHPPKGNEKLFF.

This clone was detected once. CDR3 loop: CASSPVEMDKETQYF. In DNA, the CDR3 is TGTGCCAGCAGCCCAGTGGAGATGGACAAAGAGACCCAGTACTTC. The chain employs TRBV9 and TRBJ2-5, with a possible D match to TRBD1 (5 bases). The CDR3 runs 15 residues. The germline CDR1 and CDR2 sequences are SGDLS and YYNGEE. Trimming stripped 4 bases from V and 3 bases from J, with 16 bases between.

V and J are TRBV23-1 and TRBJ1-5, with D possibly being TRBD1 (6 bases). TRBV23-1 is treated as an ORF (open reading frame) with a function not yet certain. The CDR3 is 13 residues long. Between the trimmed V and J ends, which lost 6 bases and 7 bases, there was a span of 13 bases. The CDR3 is CASRGTIGQPQHF. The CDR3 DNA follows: TGCGCCAGCAGAGGGACAATCGGACAGCCCCAGCATTTT.

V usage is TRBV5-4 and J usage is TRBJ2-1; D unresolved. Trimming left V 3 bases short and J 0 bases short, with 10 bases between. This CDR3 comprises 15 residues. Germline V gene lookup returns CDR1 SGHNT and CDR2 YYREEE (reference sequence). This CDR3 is CASSSRPSSYNEQFF. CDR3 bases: TGTGCCAGCAGCTCCCGCCCGAGCTCCTACAATGAGCAGTTCTTC.